A selection of T cell receptor beta chains follows, all from one sample in a study of blood T cell repertoires in COVID-19. Data came from immunoSEQ multiplex PCR; TCRdb stores just in-frame clones and leaves some out. The sample contains a few hundred thousand clones, 85% to 90% of which appear only once. Sequenced: peripheral blood. These receptors were taken from a woman between 50 and 59 years old with COVID-19, enrolled during active disease. Each CDR3 is given with its conserved first and last residue. The order of the fields is V gene, D gene, clone size, J gene, CDR3 protein, CDR3 DNA. D genes are given only for firm matches. Part of the rows lack a size; the others show once, few, many or a class for expanded clones.

v_gene: TRBV5-4; d_gene: TRBD2; abundance: -; j_gene: TRBJ2-3; CDR3aa: CASRPGRTSPDTQYF; CDR3nt: TGTGCCAGCAGACCGGGGAGGACTAGCCCAGATACGCAGTATTTT
v_gene: TRBV19; d_gene: TRBD1; abundance: -; j_gene: TRBJ1-2; CDR3aa: CASSIDRGPNYGYTF; CDR3nt: TGTGCCAGTAGTATAGACAGGGGGCCTAACTATGGCTACACCTTC
v_gene: TRBV7-9; d_gene: -; abundance: once; j_gene: TRBJ1-1; CDR3aa: CASSFFPRQAPHTEAFF; CDR3nt: TGTGCCAGCAGCTTTTTCCCCCGACAGGCGCCCCACACTGAAGCTTTCTTT
v_gene: TRBV2; d_gene: -; abundance: -; j_gene: TRBJ2-5; CDR3aa: CATQSTGGRSRTQYF; CDR3nt: TGTGCCACCCAATCCACAGGTGGGCGGTCGCGAACCCAGTACTTC
v_gene: TRBV5-5; d_gene: TRBD1; abundance: -; j_gene: TRBJ1-1; CDR3aa: CASSFGGTGSYQAVNTEAFF; CDR3nt: TGTGCCAGCAGCTTTGGCGGGACAGGGTCCTATCAGGCGGTGAACACTGAAGCTTTCTTT
v_gene: TRBV7-2; d_gene: TRBD2; abundance: -; j_gene: TRBJ2-7; CDR3aa: CASSLYPSGNYEQYF; CDR3nt: TGTGCCAGCAGCTTATATCCTAGCGGGAATTACGAGCAGTACTTC
v_gene: TRBV29-1; d_gene: -; abundance: -; j_gene: TRBJ2-7; CDR3aa: CSVETRTHPYEQYF; CDR3nt: TGCAGCGTTGAAACGCGAACTCACCCGTACGAGCAGTACTTC
v_gene: TRBV5-1; d_gene: TRBD2; abundance: -; j_gene: TRBJ2-4; CDR3aa: CASSLGSSGNKNIQYF; CDR3nt: TGCGCCAGCAGCTTGGGTTCTAGCGGGAACAAAAACATTCAGTACTTC
v_gene: TRBV6-5; d_gene: TRBD2; abundance: -; j_gene: TRBJ2-3; CDR3aa: CASSYWTSGRDTQYF; CDR3nt: TGTGCCAGCAGTTATTGGACTAGCGGGAGAGATACGCAGTATTTT
v_gene: TRBV29-1; d_gene: -; abundance: -; j_gene: TRBJ2-7; CDR3aa: CSVGDWSYEQYF; CDR3nt: TGCAGCGTAGGGGACTGGTCCTACGAGCAGTACTTC
v_gene: TRBV29-1; d_gene: -; abundance: -; j_gene: TRBJ1-1; CDR3aa: CSVYIGGGNTEAFF; CDR3nt: TGCAGCGTTTATATCGGGGGAGGGAACACTGAAGCTTTCTTT
v_gene: TRBV6-5; d_gene: TRBD1; abundance: -; j_gene: TRBJ1-6; CDR3aa: CASSYDRGNSPLHF; CDR3nt: TGTGCCAGCAGTTACGACAGGGGTAATTCACCCCTCCACTTT
v_gene: TRBV7-9; d_gene: -; abundance: -; j_gene: TRBJ1-5; CDR3aa: CASSRGSGSLNQPQHF; CDR3nt: TGTGCCAGCAGCCGAGGGAGTGGAAGCCTCAATCAGCCCCAGCATTTT
v_gene: TRBV6-4; d_gene: TRBD1; abundance: -; j_gene: TRBJ2-3; CDR3aa: CASTVCKTGHTDTQYF; CDR3nt: TGTGCCAGCACCGTTTGCAAGACAGGGCATACAGATACGCAGTATTTT
v_gene: TRBV5-5; d_gene: TRBD1; abundance: -; j_gene: TRBJ2-4; CDR3aa: CASSSRSSTGGVDIQYF; CDR3nt: TGTGCCAGCAGCTCCCGATCCTCCACAGGGGGCGTAGACATTCAGTACTTC
v_gene: TRBV19; d_gene: TRBD2; abundance: -; j_gene: TRBJ2-3; CDR3aa: CASSIGSGNSDTQYF; CDR3nt: TGTGCCAGTAGTATCGGTAGCGGGAATTCAGATACGCAGTATTTT
v_gene: TRBV27; d_gene: TRBD1; abundance: once; j_gene: TRBJ1-2; CDR3aa: CASRKEGQGFYGYTF; CDR3nt: TGTGCCAGCAGGAAAGAGGGACAGGGATTCTATGGCTACACCTTC
v_gene: TRBV11-3; d_gene: -; abundance: -; j_gene: TRBJ1-2; CDR3aa: CASSGGNYGYTF; CDR3nt: TGTGCCAGCAGTGGGGGGAACTATGGCTACACCTTC
v_gene: TRBV6-1; d_gene: TRBD2; abundance: -; j_gene: TRBJ2-7; CDR3aa: CASSEGEGLGYEQYF; CDR3nt: TGTGCCAGCAGTGAAGGGGAGGGGCTTGGGTACGAGCAGTACTTC
v_gene: TRBV6-1; d_gene: -; abundance: -; j_gene: TRBJ1-1; CDR3aa: CASSESFTEAFF; CDR3nt: TGTGCCAGCAGTGAATCTTTCACTGAAGCTTTCTTT
v_gene: TRBV12-5; d_gene: -; abundance: -; j_gene: TRBJ1-1; CDR3aa: CASGNLEGTEAFF; CDR3nt: TGTGCTAGTGGTAACCTCGAGGGCACTGAAGCTTTCTTT
v_gene: TRBV27; d_gene: TRBD2; abundance: -; j_gene: TRBJ2-3; CDR3aa: CASSLSRLAGGTDTQYF; CDR3nt: TGTGCCAGCAGTTTATCCCGACTAGCGGGGGGCACAGATACGCAGTATTTT
v_gene: TRBV3-1/TRBV3-2; d_gene: -; abundance: -; j_gene: TRBJ1-2; CDR3aa: CASSHLADMNYGYTF; CDR3nt: TGTGCCAGCAGCCATCTGGCTGATATGAACTATGGCTACACCTTC
v_gene: TRBV30; d_gene: -; abundance: -; j_gene: TRBJ1-3; CDR3aa: CAWSPLDLNPGNTIYF; CDR3nt: TGTGCCTGGAGCCCTCTGGACTTAAATCCCGGAAACACCATATATTTT
v_gene: TRBV11-3; d_gene: -; abundance: -; j_gene: TRBJ1-1; CDR3aa: CASSLVSTGLNTEAFF; CDR3nt: TGTGCCAGCAGCTTAGTGAGTACAGGGCTGAACACTGAAGCTTTCTTT
v_gene: TRBV30; d_gene: -; abundance: once; j_gene: TRBJ1-1; CDR3aa: CAWSVGRIMNTEAFF; CDR3nt: TGTGCCTGGAGTGTCGGGAGGATCATGAACACTGAAGCTTTCTTT
v_gene: TRBV3-1/TRBV3-2; d_gene: -; abundance: -; j_gene: TRBJ2-5; CDR3aa: CASSPSMELEETQYF; CDR3nt: TGTGCCAGCAGCCCCTCAATGGAGTTGGAAGAGACCCAGTACTTC
v_gene: TRBV5-1; d_gene: -; abundance: once; j_gene: TRBJ2-1; CDR3aa: CASSSGQGHNEQFF; CDR3nt: TGCGCCAGCAGCTCAGGGCAGGGCCACAATGAGCAGTTCTTC
v_gene: TRBV5-3; d_gene: TRBD1; abundance: -; j_gene: TRBJ2-5; CDR3aa: CARSLAKGGTGRLYQETQYF; CDR3nt: TGTGCCAGAAGCTTGGCAAAGGGGGGGACAGGGAGGCTTTACCAAGAGACCCAGTACTTC
v_gene: TRBV4-1; d_gene: -; abundance: -; j_gene: TRBJ2-5; CDR3aa: CASSQGPGVETQYF; CDR3nt: TGCGCCAGCAGCCAGGGGCCAGGGGTGGAGACCCAGTACTTC
v_gene: TRBV29-1; d_gene: TRBD1; abundance: -; j_gene: TRBJ2-7; CDR3aa: CSVVERDRLSYEQYF; CDR3nt: TGCAGCGTTGTTGAACGGGACAGACTCTCCTACGAGCAGTACTTC
v_gene: TRBV6-5; d_gene: TRBD1; abundance: -; j_gene: TRBJ1-4; CDR3aa: CASMLEQGWGKLFF; CDR3nt: TGTGCCAGCATGCTGGAACAGGGGTGGGGAAAACTGTTTTTT
v_gene: TRBV5-1; d_gene: -; abundance: -; j_gene: TRBJ1-2; CDR3aa: CASSLAMARGEYGYTF; CDR3nt: TGCGCCAGCAGCTTGGCAATGGCCAGGGGCGAGTATGGCTACACCTTC
v_gene: TRBV4-3; d_gene: -; abundance: -; j_gene: TRBJ2-2; CDR3aa: CASSQPDQAGELFF; CDR3nt: TGCGCCAGCAGCCAACCCGACCAGGCCGGGGAGCTGTTTTTT
v_gene: TRBV5-6; d_gene: TRBD1; abundance: few; j_gene: TRBJ2-7; CDR3aa: CASRYTGGEQYF; CDR3nt: TGTGCCAGCAGATACACAGGGGGCGAGCAGTACTTC
v_gene: TRBV30; d_gene: TRBD1; abundance: -; j_gene: TRBJ2-7; CDR3aa: CAWSYGTGGYYEQYF; CDR3nt: TGTGCCTGGAGTTACGGGACAGGGGGATACTACGAGCAGTACTTC
v_gene: TRBV3-1/TRBV3-2; d_gene: TRBD1; abundance: -; j_gene: TRBJ1-2; CDR3aa: CASSQDDRGRGGYTF; CDR3nt: TGTGCCAGCAGCCAAGATGACAGGGGGCGCGGTGGCTACACCTTC
v_gene: TRBV4-2; d_gene: TRBD2; abundance: -; j_gene: TRBJ2-1; CDR3aa: CASSQDGTSSYNEQFF; CDR3nt: TGTGCCAGCAGCCAAGACGGGACTAGCAGTTACAATGAGCAGTTCTTC
v_gene: TRBV6-5; d_gene: TRBD2; abundance: -; j_gene: TRBJ2-1; CDR3aa: CASSLTSGRVNEQFF; CDR3nt: TGTGCCAGCAGTTTGACTAGCGGGAGGGTCAATGAGCAGTTCTTC
v_gene: TRBV27; d_gene: -; abundance: -; j_gene: TRBJ1-6; CDR3aa: CASKNSDSFTSPLHF; CDR3nt: TGTGCCAGCAAGAACTCGGACAGTTTTACTTCACCCCTCCACTTT
v_gene: TRBV29-1; d_gene: TRBD1; abundance: -; j_gene: TRBJ2-1; CDR3aa: CSVDAGTASYNEQFF; CDR3nt: TGCAGCGTTGATGCCGGGACAGCCTCCTACAATGAGCAGTTCTTC
v_gene: TRBV30; d_gene: -; abundance: -; j_gene: TRBJ1-2; CDR3aa: CAWGGRDDYGYTF; CDR3nt: TGTGCCTGGGGCGGGAGGGATGATTATGGCTACACCTTC
v_gene: TRBV19; d_gene: TRBD2; abundance: -; j_gene: TRBJ2-1; CDR3aa: CASSISLAGGSFAYNEQFF; CDR3nt: TGTGCCAGTAGTATTTCACTAGCGGGAGGGTCTTTCGCCTACAATGAGCAGTTCTTC
v_gene: TRBV13; d_gene: -; abundance: -; j_gene: TRBJ2-7; CDR3aa: CASSLEQSYEQYF; CDR3nt: TGTGCCAGCAGCTTAGAACAGTCCTACGAGCAGTACTTC
v_gene: TRBV24-1; d_gene: -; abundance: -; j_gene: TRBJ1-5; CDR3aa: CATSDRQGNQPQHF; CDR3nt: TGTGCCACCAGTGATCGACAGGGCAATCAGCCCCAGCATTTT
v_gene: TRBV7-9; d_gene: -; abundance: -; j_gene: TRBJ1-2; CDR3aa: CASSLVDSSYGYTF; CDR3nt: TGTGCCAGCAGCCTAGTGGACAGCAGCTATGGCTACACCTTC
v_gene: TRBV7-7; d_gene: -; abundance: once; j_gene: TRBJ2-2; CDR3aa: CASSLASGVTGELFF; CDR3nt: TGTGCCAGCAGCCTCGCTTCAGGGGTAACCGGGGAGCTGTTTTTT
v_gene: TRBV13; d_gene: -; abundance: -; j_gene: TRBJ1-2; CDR3aa: CASSLARGNGYTF; CDR3nt: TGTGCCAGCAGCTTAGCAAGGGGTAATGGCTACACCTTC
v_gene: TRBV5-6; d_gene: -; abundance: -; j_gene: TRBJ2-3; CDR3aa: CASSPRRGKDTQYF; CDR3nt: TGTGCCAGCAGCCCACGGCGCGGCAAAGATACGCAGTATTTT
v_gene: TRBV19; d_gene: TRBD1; abundance: -; j_gene: TRBJ1-2; CDR3aa: CASSMEGAVQGYTF; CDR3nt: TGTGCCAGTAGTATGGAGGGGGCAGTTCAAGGCTACACCTTC
v_gene: TRBV15; d_gene: TRBD1; abundance: -; j_gene: TRBJ2-1; CDR3aa: CATSSVGQGIYNEQFF; CDR3nt: TGTGCCACCAGCAGCGTGGGACAGGGGATTTACAATGAGCAGTTCTTC
v_gene: TRBV4-1; d_gene: -; abundance: -; j_gene: TRBJ2-7; CDR3aa: CASSRSTGLSYEQYF; CDR3nt: TGCGCCAGCAGCCGAAGTACGGGACTGTCCTACGAGCAGTACTTC
v_gene: TRBV27; d_gene: TRBD2; abundance: -; j_gene: TRBJ2-2; CDR3aa: CASSHGLAGRGTGELFF; CDR3nt: TGTGCCAGCAGCCACGGACTAGCGGGAAGGGGGACCGGGGAGCTGTTTTTT
v_gene: TRBV5-5; d_gene: TRBD1; abundance: -; j_gene: TRBJ1-1; CDR3aa: CASSPGDRGNTEAFF; CDR3nt: TGTGCCAGCAGCCCCGGGGACAGGGGGAACACTGAAGCTTTCTTT
v_gene: TRBV27; d_gene: -; abundance: once; j_gene: TRBJ2-7; CDR3aa: CASSLLGVYEQYF; CDR3nt: TGTGCCAGCAGCCTCTTAGGGGTTTACGAGCAGTACTTC
v_gene: TRBV5-4; d_gene: -; abundance: -; j_gene: TRBJ1-1; CDR3aa: CASSRQTAEAFF; CDR3nt: TGTGCCAGCAGCAGGCAGACAGCTGAAGCTTTCTTT
v_gene: TRBV4-2; d_gene: TRBD2; abundance: -; j_gene: TRBJ2-3; CDR3aa: CASSRDGLAASTDTQYF; CDR3nt: TGTGCCAGCAGCCGCGACGGGCTAGCGGCTAGCACAGATACGCAGTATTTT